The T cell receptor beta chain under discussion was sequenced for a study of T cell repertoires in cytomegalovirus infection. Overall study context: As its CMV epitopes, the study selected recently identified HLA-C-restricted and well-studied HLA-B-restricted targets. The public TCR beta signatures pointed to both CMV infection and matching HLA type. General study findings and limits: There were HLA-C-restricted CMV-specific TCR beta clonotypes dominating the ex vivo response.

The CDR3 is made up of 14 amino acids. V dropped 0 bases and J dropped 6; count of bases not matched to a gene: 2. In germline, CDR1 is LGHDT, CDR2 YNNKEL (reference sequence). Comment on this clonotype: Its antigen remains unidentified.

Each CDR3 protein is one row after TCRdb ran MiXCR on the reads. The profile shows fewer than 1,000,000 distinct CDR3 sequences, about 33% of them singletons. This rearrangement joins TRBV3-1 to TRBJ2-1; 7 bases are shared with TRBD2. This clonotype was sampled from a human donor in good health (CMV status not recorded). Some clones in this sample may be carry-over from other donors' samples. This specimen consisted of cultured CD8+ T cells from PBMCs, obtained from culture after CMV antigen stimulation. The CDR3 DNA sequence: TGTGCCAGCAGCCAAGATTCGGGGGGCAATGAGCAGTTCTTC. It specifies CASSQDSGGNEQFF.